This T cell receptor (beta chain) was obtained from a study of blood T cell repertoires in COVID-19. Study details: Both acute and convalescent COVID-19 samples were obtained from the United States, Italy and Spain. In each case, the material was cDNA or gDNA derived from T cells, B-cell-depleted T cells, or PBMCs.

Individuals drawn from some 25 US areas were about 18 to 100 years old. In the authors' methods: Amplified reference gene primers provided the basis for estimating nucleated cell counts. The data were produced by immunoSEQ multiplex PCR, yet TCRdb's version contains in-frame clones alone and is incomplete. That table furnishes V, J and clone size, whereas the DNA furnished D and trimming. Of about 270,000 clones listed, 88% are singletons. The sequence was obtained from a woman aged 55-75 years in a cohort exposed to, infected with or recovered from COVID-19 (not recorded which). The specimen sequenced was PBMCs or T cells enriched from blood (not recorded which).

The CDR3 coding sequence is TGTGCCAGCAGCCGGGCCTCGGGGAGATCTGAAGCTTTCTTT. Translated: CASSRASGRSEAFF. The rearrangement joins TRBV14 to TRBJ1-1; D not resolved. Trimming stripped 4 bases from V and 6 bases from J, with 15 bases between. The CDR3 sequence is 14 residues long. Germline V gene lookup returns CDR1 SGHDN and CDR2 FVKESK.